This TCR beta chain emerged from a study of blood T cell repertoires in COVID-19. Study-level background: Nucleic acid was either cDNA or gDNA, and it came from T cells, B-cell-depleted T cells, or PBMCs.

Assay used: immunoSEQ multiplex PCR; TCRdb lists only in-frame clones, some missing. The sample lists approximately 350,000 clones; 80% to 90% were seen once. All enrollees were about 18 to 95 years old and from fewer than 30 US areas. Donors were grouped by their self-reported clinical history. All recovered Cohort 3 donors got two negative PCRs, got clearance, or saw symptom resolution. Germline values: CDR1 LGHNA, CDR2 YSLEER. Trimming pared 1 base from V and 0 bases from J, leaving 10 bases between. The CDR3 is 15 amino acids. The sequencing sample was made of PBMCs or T cells enriched from blood (not recorded which). This rearrangement joins TRBV4-3 to TRBJ2-7; D remains ambiguous. The receptor was isolated from a young man who had recovered from COVID-19. CDR3 loop: CASSQGRGGSYEQYF. In nucleotides, the CDR3 is TGCGCCAGCAGCCAAGGACGCGGCGGCTCCTACGAGCAGTACTTC.